The clone carrying this TCR beta chain was seen more than once but under ten times. Its antigen is not identified. The CDR3 is 15 residues long. Germline-derived CDR1 and CDR2 are SEHNR and FQNEAQ (reference sequence). Trimming cost V 3 bases and J 2 bases; bases outside gene matches: 6. The data originate from a study of CD8 T cells in ankylosing spondylitis. Study findings and constraints: Both synovial fluid and blood in reactive arthritis had previously been reported to carry some motif variants. From matched ankylosing spondylitis synovial fluid, disease-linked clones were reportedly recovered at significantly enriched levels. Seemingly distinctive of ankylosing spondylitis blood was a TCR beta motif formed by eight highly homologous variants.

Quantitative 5'-RACE with molecular barcodes generated TCR beta libraries. TCRdb re-analysed the 5' RACE reads in MiXCR, keeping a single row per CDR3 protein. Found here are about 220,000 distinct CDR3 sequences, around 17% of them singletons; the top ten hold about 42%. This chain links TRBV7-9 with TRBJ1-1; TRBD1 aligns across 7 bases. The sample was blood, either unsorted or a sorted T cell fraction (not recorded which). The sequence came from a male donor with ankylosing spondylitis. The CDR3 DNA reads TGTGCCAGCAGCTTGGCCAGGGGGTCAAACACTGAAGCTTTCTTT. Residues: CASSLARGSNTEAFF.